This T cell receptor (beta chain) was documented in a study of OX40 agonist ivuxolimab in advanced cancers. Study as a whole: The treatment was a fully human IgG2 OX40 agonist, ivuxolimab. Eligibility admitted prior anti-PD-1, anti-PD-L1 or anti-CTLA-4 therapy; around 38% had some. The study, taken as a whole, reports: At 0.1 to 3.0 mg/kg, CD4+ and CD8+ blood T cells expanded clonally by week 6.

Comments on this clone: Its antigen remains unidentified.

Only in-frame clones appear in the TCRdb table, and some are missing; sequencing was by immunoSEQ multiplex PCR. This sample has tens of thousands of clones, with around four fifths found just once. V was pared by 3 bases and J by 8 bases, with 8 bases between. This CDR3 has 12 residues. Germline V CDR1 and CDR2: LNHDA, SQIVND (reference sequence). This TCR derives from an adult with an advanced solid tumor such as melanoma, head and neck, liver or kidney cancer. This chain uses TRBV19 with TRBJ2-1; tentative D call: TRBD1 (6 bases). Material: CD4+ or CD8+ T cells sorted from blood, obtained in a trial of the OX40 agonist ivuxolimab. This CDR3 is CASSIRGDEQFF. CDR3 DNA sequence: TGTGCCAGTAGTATCAGGGGAGATGAGCAGTTCTTC.